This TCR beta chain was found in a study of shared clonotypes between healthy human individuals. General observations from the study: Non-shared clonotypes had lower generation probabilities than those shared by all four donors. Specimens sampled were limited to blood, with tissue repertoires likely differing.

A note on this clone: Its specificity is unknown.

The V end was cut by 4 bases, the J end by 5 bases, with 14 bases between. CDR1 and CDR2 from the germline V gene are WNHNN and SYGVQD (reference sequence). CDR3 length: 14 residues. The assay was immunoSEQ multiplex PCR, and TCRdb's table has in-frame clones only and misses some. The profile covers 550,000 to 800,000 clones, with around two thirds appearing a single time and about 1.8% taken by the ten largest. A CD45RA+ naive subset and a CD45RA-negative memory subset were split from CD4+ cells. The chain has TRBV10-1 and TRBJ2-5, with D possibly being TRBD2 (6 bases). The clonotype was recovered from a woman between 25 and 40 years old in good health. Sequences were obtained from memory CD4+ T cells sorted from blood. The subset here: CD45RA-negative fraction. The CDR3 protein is CASSAGGMAETQYF. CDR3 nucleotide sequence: TGCGCCAGCAGTGCGGGCGGGATGGCGGAGACCCAGTACTTC.